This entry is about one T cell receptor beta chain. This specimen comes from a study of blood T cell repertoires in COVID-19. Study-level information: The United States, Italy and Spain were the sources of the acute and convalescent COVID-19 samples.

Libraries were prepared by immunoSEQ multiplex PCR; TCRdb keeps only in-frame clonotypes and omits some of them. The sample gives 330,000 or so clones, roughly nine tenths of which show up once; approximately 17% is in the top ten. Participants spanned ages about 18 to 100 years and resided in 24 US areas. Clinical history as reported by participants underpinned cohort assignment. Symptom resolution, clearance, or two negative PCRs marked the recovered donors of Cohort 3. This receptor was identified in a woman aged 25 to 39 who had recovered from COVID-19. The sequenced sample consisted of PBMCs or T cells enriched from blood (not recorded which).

DNA of the CDR3: TGTGCCAGCAGTTCGGGGGAAAGCTCCTACGAGCAGTACTTC. This translates into CASSSGESSYEQYF. The chain has TRBV28 and TRBJ2-7; weak D call: TRBD2 (6 bases). The CDR3 runs 14 residues. In germline, CDR1 is MDHEN, CDR2 SYDVKM. The germline V and J ends were trimmed by 4 bases and 0 bases, with 10 bases remaining between them.